The sample holds many counts of the clone carrying this T cell receptor beta chain. Its antigen is undetermined. This entry comes from a study of Graves' ophthalmopathy and Graves' hyperthyroidism. This CDR3 is 15 amino acids long. V lost 5 bases and J 4 bases, leaving 14 bases between the germline ends. Germline V gene data show CDR1 as SGHTA and CDR2 as FQGNSA. Points from the study as a whole: Most thyroid clonotypes expanded beyond 0.001 frequency were also found in blood.

RNA served as the template for amplifying TCR beta CDR3 regions. RT-PCR with HTBI primers came first, then second-round multiplex PCR. TCRdb re-called the multiplex PCR reads with MiXCR, one entry per CDR3 protein. The sample comprises 300,000 to 400,000 distinct CDR3 sequences, under 20% of which are singletons, and 9% to 15% rests with the top ten. The chain links TRBV7-2 to TRBJ2-2, with D possibly TRBD2 on 6 matching bases. The source material was peripheral blood. The clonotype was recovered from an adult man with Graves' ophthalmopathy. The DNA for the CDR3 is TGTGCCAGCAGCCCCGGAGGGGTTCGCACCGGGGAGCTGTTTTTT. Amino acid sequence: CASSPGGVRTGELFF.